The T cell receptor (beta chain) under discussion was sequenced for a study of blood T cells in healthy people across ages. Alongside a J-beta primer mix, a sample-barcoded 5' primer served in a second PCR lasting about 7 to 11 cycles. Each CDR3 protein gets one entry after TCRdb re-called the 5' RACE reads with MiXCR. The sample has roughly 1.5 million distinct CDR3 sequences; 40% to 45% are singletons. CDR1 and CDR2 from the germline V gene are SGHTA and FQGNSA. Trimming left V 0 bases short and J 7 bases short, with 13 bases between. CDR3 length equals 14 residues. Study findings and constraints: Fewer expanded clones and more diversity marked long-lived versus aged donors.

This clonotype came up a few times. The antigen is not known. The origin of this receptor is a woman in her late teens or twenties in good health. This chain links TRBV7-2 with TRBJ2-7; D unresolved. What was sequenced was blood. The CDR3 coding sequence is TGTGCCAGCAGCTTAGCAGTGACTGTCGGGGAGCAGTACTTC. Translation: CASSLAVTVGEQYF.